This is a list of T cell receptor beta chains from one sample in a study of CD8 T cells in ankylosing spondylitis. TCRdb re-called the 5' RACE reads with MiXCR, one entry per CDR3 protein. The sample lists 450,000 to 550,000 distinct CDR3 sequences, about 5.7% occurring once. The source material was blood, either unsorted or a sorted T cell fraction (not recorded which). Receptors originate from a male donor with ankylosing spondylitis. Both conserved end residues are part of each CDR3. The D gene is left open where the match is weak. The size entry is marked missing in some rows and otherwise reads once, few, many or a size class.

clone size: many
J gene: TRBJ1-6
V gene: TRBV5-1
D gene: TRBD1
CDR3 DNA: TGCGCCAGCAGCTCTACCGGGACAGGGTTGGAGGCACCCCTCCACTTT
CDR3 protein: CASSSTGTGLEAPLHF

clone size: many
J gene: TRBJ2-5
V gene: TRBV5-5
D gene: TRBD1
CDR3 DNA: TGTGCCAGCAGCACTCGGACAGGGGGCAGCCAAGAGACCCAGTACTTC
CDR3 protein: CASSTRTGGSQETQYF

clone size: many
J gene: TRBJ2-3
V gene: TRBV29-1
D gene: TRBD1
CDR3 DNA: TGCAGCGTCGTACAGGGGTTAGGGGCAGATACGCAGTATTTT
CDR3 protein: CSVVQGLGADTQYF

clone size: many
J gene: TRBJ1-2
V gene: TRBV20-1
D gene: .
CDR3 DNA: TGCAGTGCTAGTGTTCGTGGGGGCCCTGGCTACACCTTC
CDR3 protein: CSASVRGGPGYTF

clone size: many
J gene: TRBJ1-3
V gene: TRBV28
D gene: .
CDR3 DNA: TGTGCCAGCAGTTTAAGGGCTCCTTATGCGGGAAACACCATATATTTT
CDR3 protein: CASSLRAPYAGNTIYF

clone size: many
J gene: TRBJ1-1
V gene: TRBV6-2/TRBV6-3
D gene: .
CDR3 DNA: TGTGCCAGCAGTTCCCCGAAGGAGACTGAAGCTTTCTTT
CDR3 protein: CASSSPKETEAFF

clone size: many
J gene: TRBJ2-7
V gene: TRBV20-1
D gene: .
CDR3 DNA: TGCAGTGCTACCCTCGCGGGACTGGTCTCCTACGAGCAGTACTTC
CDR3 protein: CSATLAGLVSYEQYF

clone size: .
J gene: TRBJ2-7
V gene: TRBV3-1
D gene: .
CDR3 DNA: TGTGCCAGCAGCCCCTTGGGGGTCTACGAGCAGTACTTC
CDR3 protein: CASSPLGVYEQYF

clone size: .
J gene: TRBJ1-2
V gene: TRBV6-2/TRBV6-3
D gene: TRBD1
CDR3 DNA: TGTGCCAGCAGCCGGGACAGGGGACGGTTGACCTATGGCTACACCTTC
CDR3 protein: CASSRDRGRLTYGYTF

clone size: .
J gene: TRBJ2-7
V gene: TRBV5-1
D gene: TRBD1
CDR3 DNA: TGCGCCAGCATTTACTCGAACCGACAGGGAGTTAAGGTTGGCGAGCAGTACTTC
CDR3 protein: CASIYSNRQGVKVGEQYF

clone size: many
J gene: TRBJ1-1
V gene: TRBV4-2
D gene: .
CDR3 DNA: TGTGCCAGCAGCCCAGCGGGAAACACTGAAGCTTTCTTT
CDR3 protein: CASSPAGNTEAFF

clone size: many
J gene: TRBJ2-7
V gene: TRBV4-3
D gene: TRBD1
CDR3 DNA: TGCGCCAGCAGCCAACCGGGACAGGGGGTAGAAGAGCAGTACTTC
CDR3 protein: CASSQPGQGVEEQYF

clone size: many
J gene: TRBJ2-7
V gene: TRBV12-3/TRBV12-4
D gene: TRBD2
CDR3 DNA: TGTGCCAGCAGTCCTAGCGGGGTAGTGAGGTACGAGCAGTACTTC
CDR3 protein: CASSPSGVVRYEQYF

clone size: many
J gene: TRBJ2-1
V gene: TRBV27
D gene: .
CDR3 DNA: TGTGCCAGCAAGGGTAGCGGTCCAATAGGGTTCTTC
CDR3 protein: CASKGSGPIGFF

clone size: many
J gene: TRBJ2-1
V gene: TRBV5-5
D gene: TRBD1
CDR3 DNA: TGTGCCAGCAGCCCCCTTTGGACAGGGGCTTATGAGCAGTTCTTC
CDR3 protein: CASSPLWTGAYEQFF

clone size: .
J gene: TRBJ1-1
V gene: TRBV6-5
D gene: .
CDR3 DNA: TGTGCCAGCAGTTACGACCCCCTGAACACTGAAGCTTTCTTT
CDR3 protein: CASSYDPLNTEAFF

clone size: many
J gene: TRBJ1-2
V gene: TRBV5-1
D gene: .
CDR3 DNA: TGCGCCAGCAGCTCAAGAGAGTCGGGGGCTTCGGGCTACACCTTC
CDR3 protein: CASSSRESGASGYTF

clone size: many
J gene: TRBJ2-1
V gene: TRBV4-2
D gene: .
CDR3 DNA: TGTGCCAGCAGTCAGGACTTATACAATGAGCAGTTCTTC
CDR3 protein: CASSQDLYNEQFF

clone size: .
J gene: TRBJ2-7
V gene: TRBV19
D gene: .
CDR3 DNA: TGTGCCAGTAGTACTCTTCAGGGCTACGAGCAGTACTTC
CDR3 protein: CASSTLQGYEQYF

clone size: many
J gene: TRBJ2-5
V gene: TRBV7-9
D gene: .
CDR3 DNA: TGTGCCAGCAGCTTGATGGGTGAGGGAGAGACCCAGTACTTC
CDR3 protein: CASSLMGEGETQYF

clone size: many
J gene: TRBJ1-2
V gene: TRBV7-2
D gene: .
CDR3 DNA: TGTGCCAGCAGCCCGCGAGTCTCGGATGGCTACACCTTC
CDR3 protein: CASSPRVSDGYTF

clone size: many
J gene: TRBJ2-7
V gene: TRBV7-2
D gene: .
CDR3 DNA: TGTGCCAGCAGCTTAGGAACAGGTCCCTTCTACGAGCAGTACTTC
CDR3 protein: CASSLGTGPFYEQYF

clone size: many
J gene: TRBJ2-7
V gene: TRBV7-2
D gene: .
CDR3 DNA: TGTGCCAGCAGCGAGAGTAGCTTTTACGAGCAGTACTTC
CDR3 protein: CASSESSFYEQYF

clone size: .
J gene: TRBJ2-7
V gene: TRBV7-9
D gene: .
CDR3 DNA: TGTGCCAGCAGCCGGGTCCACAGGGAACTCTCCTACGAGCAGTACTTC
CDR3 protein: CASSRVHRELSYEQYF